A selection of T cell receptor beta chains follows, all from one sample in a study of control samples from healthy donors and cancer patients. Sequencing was performed with immunoSEQ multiplex PCR; in TCRdb, only in-frame clones are kept and a portion is missing. This repertoire shows tens of thousands of clones, around 90% found once; its top ten account for roughly 1.5%. Sequenced sample: PBMCs. The receptor source for this set is a man aged 40-49 years with colorectal cancer. Each CDR3 is given with its conserved first and last residue. A D gene is named only where the DNA matches it firmly. Clone size is not always given. Where it is, it says once, few, many or a class for expanded clones.

V	size	J	D	CDR3	DNA
TRBV12-3/TRBV12-4	-	TRBJ1-6	-	CASTFVNSPLHF	TGTGCCAGTACATTTGTGAATTCACCCCTCCACTTT
TRBV24-1	few	TRBJ2-7	-	CATSGAGASYEQYF	TGTGCCACCAGTGGGGCAGGGGCTTCCTACGAGCAGTACTTC
TRBV19	-	TRBJ1-5	-	CASSLVNQPQHF	TGTGCCAGTAGTCTGGTCAATCAGCCCCAGCATTTT
TRBV6-1	few	TRBJ1-1	-	CASSEEFLAFF	TGTGCCAGCAGTGAAGAGTTTTTAGCTTTCTTT
TRBV7-9	-	TRBJ1-2	TRBD1	CASSFPGQVNYGYTF	TGTGCCAGCAGCTTTCCTGGACAGGTTAACTATGGCTACACCTTC
TRBV12-3/TRBV12-4	-	TRBJ1-2	-	CASGHGYTF	TGTGCCAGCGGGCATGGCTACACCTTC
TRBV5-5	-	TRBJ2-3	TRBD1	CASSLGAAGGRDTQYF	TGTGCCAGCAGCTTGGGAGCGGCAGGGGGCCGAGATACGCAGTATTTT
TRBV29-1	-	TRBJ1-2	-	CSVEDRRQGNGYTF	TGCAGCGTTGAAGATCGTAGGCAGGGGAATGGCTACACCTTC
TRBV7-9	-	TRBJ2-2	-	CASSLLSRLNTGELFF	TGTGCCAGCAGCTTACTTAGCAGGCTGAACACCGGGGAGCTGTTTTTT
TRBV15	-	TRBJ1-1	TRBD1	CATSRSLTGGERVRELNTEAFF	TGTGCCACCAGCAGATCACTGACAGGGGGGGAACGAGTGAGGGAACTGAACACTGAAGCTTTCTTT
TRBV13	-	TRBJ2-7	-	CASSAGTSYEQYF	TGTGCCAGCAGCGCGGGGACAAGCTACGAGCAGTACTTC
TRBV11-2	-	TRBJ2-4	TRBD2	CASSSLRLAGLAKNIQYF	TGTGCCAGCAGCTCCCTTCGACTAGCGGGGCTAGCCAAAAACATTCAGTACTTC
TRBV7-6	-	TRBJ2-6	-	CASSSQTGALGANVLTF	TGTGCCAGCAGCTCCCAGACAGGCGCCCTCGGGGCCAACGTCCTGACTTTC
TRBV15	-	TRBJ1-5	-	CATSRVTGRRQPQHF	TGTGCCACCAGCAGGGTGACAGGTCGGCGTCAGCCCCAGCATTTT
TRBV7-3	few	TRBJ2-2	-	CASSLDPSNTGELFF	TGTGCCAGCAGCTTAGACCCTAGCAATACCGGGGAGCTGTTTTTT
TRBV6-5	-	TRBJ1-2	-	CASSSGYQGSVGYTF	TGTGCCAGCAGTTCCGGATATCAGGGGAGTGTCGGCTACACCTTC
TRBV6-5	-	TRBJ2-7	-	CASRPGFDRDSEQYF	TGTGCCAGCAGACCAGGTTTTGACAGGGACTCCGAGCAGTACTTC
TRBV4-1	-	TRBJ2-5	TRBD2	CASSQDRRLSGRALGTQYF	TGCGCCAGCAGCCAAGACAGACGTTTAAGCGGGAGGGCCCTGGGCACCCAGTACTTC
TRBV13	-	TRBJ2-7	-	CASSLRLNEQYF	TGTGCCAGCAGCTTACGTCTAAACGAGCAGTACTTC
TRBV28	-	TRBJ2-7	TRBD2	CATSSGNDSYEQYF	TGTGCCACCTCCAGCGGGAATGACTCCTACGAGCAGTACTTC
TRBV18	-	TRBJ2-1	TRBD2	CASSPWTSGIDEQFF	TGTGCCAGCTCACCGTGGACTAGCGGGATCGATGAGCAGTTCTTC
TRBV5-1	-	TRBJ2-4	TRBD1	CASSLGQGREAKNIQYF	TGCGCCAGCAGCCTAGGACAGGGGCGAGAGGCCAAAAACATTCAGTACTTC
TRBV10-3	-	TRBJ1-1	TRBD1	CAISERTGMNTEAFF	TGTGCCATCAGTGAGCGGACAGGGATGAACACTGAAGCTTTCTTT
TRBV30	-	TRBJ2-1	-	CACGGGGEQFF	TGTGCCTGTGGCGGCGGAGGTGAGCAGTTCTTC
TRBV2	-	TRBJ2-2	-	CASIRSLMGTGELFF	TGTGCTAGCATCCGAAGTCTGATGGGTACCGGGGAGCTGTTTTTT
TRBV5-1	-	TRBJ2-2	-	CASRKGGGQQENTGELFF	TGCGCCAGCAGGAAAGGAGGTGGGCAGCAGGAAAACACCGGGGAGCTGTTTTTT
TRBV12-3/TRBV12-4	-	TRBJ2-1	-	CASSLVYNEQFF	TGTGCCAGCAGTTTAGTATACAATGAGCAGTTCTTC
TRBV27	-	TRBJ2-7	-	CASSLLGDEQYF	TGTGCCAGCAGTTTGTTGGGCGACGAGCAGTACTTC
TRBV2	-	TRBJ2-3	TRBD2	CASSDPWTSGITDTQYF	TGTGCCAGCAGTGATCCCTGGACTAGCGGGATCACAGATACGCAGTATTTT